The subject of this entry is one T cell receptor beta chain. The antigen is not known. These data belong to a study of T cell repertoires in cytomegalovirus infection. Study-wide context: Matching HLA type, along with CMV infection, was indicated by public TCR beta signatures.

Using its own MiXCR run on the reads, TCRdb lists one record per CDR3 protein. The table has under 300,000 distinct CDR3 sequences, over 15% seen once. Study-wide points: What dominated the ex vivo response were HLA-C-restricted CMV-specific TCR beta clonotypes. There were carriers of CMV plus the relevant HLA, and cumulative public TCR beta family frequency identified them.

The receptor comes from a human donor in good health (CMV status not recorded). Some clones in this sample may be carry-over from other donors' samples. Sequencing was carried out using CD8+ T cells from PBMCs.

This chain's CDR3 is CASSATQGRPTDEQFF. Here the CDR3 DNA reads TGTGCCAGCAGTGCGACACAGGGGCGTCCTACAGATGAGCAGTTCTTC. The chain employs TRBV2 and TRBJ2-1; 7 bases are shared with TRBD1. The V and J ends lost 4 bases and 8 bases, in that order; junction bases with no gene match: 14. The germline V gene has CDR1 SNHLY and CDR2 FYNNEI. This CDR3 comprises 16 residues.